The subject of this entry is one T cell receptor beta chain. This receptor's antigen is unknown. The read terminates 3 residues ahead of where the CDR3 ends, so the germline J gene completes it. Every participant had a single incident cervical HPV16 infection, and women with prevalent HPV16 infections were excluded. Cervical HPV DNA was detected by MY09/MY11 PCR, and genotyping was performed by dot-blot hybridization. Fifteen mL of heparinized blood were centrifuged, and the buffy coat was aliquoted, frozen at -30°C, then stored at -80°C. Genomic DNA was extracted from buffy coat specimens using QIAGEN kits. The sample originates from a study of T cells in women clearing cervical HPV infection (dated by TCRdb to between 2017 and 2018). Describing the broader study: The cases were some 27 women with histologically confirmed HPV16-related CIN3 or worse, and 2 of these cases were invasive cancers. The parent cohort enrolled roughly 9,400 women aged 18 or older in Guanacaste, Costa Rica, in about 1993 to 1995 and followed the women for 7 to 8 years. The exploratory proof-of-principle case-control study was nested within the Guanacaste HPV Natural History Study in Costa Rica and compared TCR repertoires across cervical HPV16 outcomes. Cases were matched to controls by age within five years and by the year the sample was collected. Blood from cases was collected at the visit at which the lesion was first identified, whereas blood from controls was collected once infection was no longer detected. A median age of nearly 35 years was observed in cases versus approximately 40 in controls, and no significant differences in baseline characteristics were found. Among cases, blood sampling came a median of roughly 140 days after lesion detection, with an interquartile range of roughly 85 to 220 days. As quality controls, five blinded duplicates were added to each group, bringing the total to roughly 60 samples made up of around 50 participants and about ten replicates. Since only a few of the women had HLA typing available, the possibility that HLA type was acting as a confounder could not be ruled out. The 20 to 25 controls were women who cleared a single incident HPV16 infection within 12 months without developing precancer or cancer. Beyond this particular receptor, the publication reports: Random forest classifiers combining richness and V gene abundances distinguished cases from controls with an estimated AUC of around 0.79. Lower TRBV6-7 relative abundance was observed in cases than in controls (0.11% versus 0.16%; Bonferroni P = 0.0008). Because the number of T cells in each sample was unknown, differences in richness could reflect differing T-cell content rather than repertoire biology. Significantly higher TCR repertoire richness was observed in CIN3+ cases than in controls across sequencing depths, whereas no difference in evenness was found. Because of the cross-sectional design, the study could not determine whether the associations came before infection or resulted from infection, and neither effector/memory subsets nor HPV-specific T cells were isolated.

TCR beta CDR3 regions were amplified by multiplex PCR using the immunoSEQ assay from an average of around 1.2 ug genomic DNA per sample. Primer bias was corrected in the assay by using a complete synthetic TCR repertoire to establish an amplification baseline. The amplicons were sequenced on the Illumina platform. The published analysis was carried out like this. Sequences were error-corrected by clustering with frequency ratios and a modified nearest-neighbor algorithm, then analyzed in the immunoSEQ Analyzer with IMGT gene definitions. At each rarefaction depth, TCR richness and evenness were averaged across 20 rarefaction repeats, and any sample with fewer sequences than the depth was left out. Wilcoxon rank sum tests with FDR correction were used to compare relative abundances of V, D and J genes between the groups. An intraclass correlation of about 96% for TCR richness and an average of roughly 83% across 66 gene segments were obtained from the blinded duplicates. This immuneACCESS table, as held by TCRdb, lists in-frame sequences with V and J called but not all clones. Of the missing ones, under half trace to an unresolved V gene in checked studies; the others have no known cause. V and J calls plus clone size are reproduced from that table; the DNA served to infer D and trimming. The sample table gives roughly 28,000 clones. Around 10% of the sample is taken by the ten largest.

CDR1 and CDR2, looked up from the germline V gene (reference sequence), are SEHNR and FQNEAQ. Spanning cysteine to phenylalanine, the CDR3 consists of 15 amino acids. Only the CDR3 bases that were read are kept: 36 of them, in frame from base 1. This sequence was found in a woman aged 18 to 75 with a cervical HPV16 infection that either progressed to CIN3+ or cleared (not recorded which). Sequencing used blood buffy coat. The rearranged segments are TRBV7-9 and TRBJ1-2, and 8 bases in between align with TRBD1. The CDR3 reads CASSLGRTGLGDYTF. CDR3 bases read: TGTGCCAGCAGCTTAGGTAGGACAGGGTTAGGAGAC. Reference TRBV7-9 and TRBJ1-2 genes cover what lies past the CDR3, so the full variable domain is DTGVSQNPRHKITKRGQNVTFRCDPISEHNRLYWYRQTLGQGPEFLTYFQNEAQLEKSRLLSDRFSAERPKGSFSTLEIQRTEQGDSAMYLCASSLGRTGLGDYTFGSGTRLTVV.